This T cell receptor (beta chain) was found in a study of T cell responses to AZD1222 COVID-19 vaccine. Using immunoSEQ multiplex PCR, the repertoire was profiled, and TCRdb retains in-frame clones only, with some absent. This sample has about 170,000 clones; 80% to 95% occur once, and the top ten carry around 1.6%. Germline-derived CDR1 and CDR2 are MNHEY and SVGAGI. The length of the CDR3 is 13 residues. After removal of 6 bases from V and 3 bases from J, the junction contained 4 bases not matched to a gene. Study-level points and caveats: Among AZD1222 vaccinees, only five or six were seropositive at baseline. Nearly half of the spike-specific TCRs reportedly recognize variant regions that carry no mutations.

Worth noting for this clone: Its antigen remains unknown.

V gene TRBV6-5 combines with J gene TRBJ1-2, with 7 positions matching TRBD1. Here the sequenced sample was peripheral blood, taken on day 0 of AZD1222 vaccination. This TCR was recovered from an adult in good health. The CDR3 coding sequence is TGTGCCAGCAGGGCCGGGACAGACTATGGCTACACCTTC. It translates to CASRAGTDYGYTF.